Presented here are 14 T cell receptor beta chains from one specimen sequenced in a study of blood T cell repertoires in COVID-19. Here immunoSEQ multiplex PCR was the method, and the copy in TCRdb shows in-frame clones only, minus some. The top ten hold around 6.9% of the sample, which has 150,000 to 200,000 clones, 75% to 85% seen once. The sample taken for sequencing was peripheral blood. The receptors stem from a man in his fifties or sixties with acute or convalescent COVID-19.

The chain recombines TRBV30 with TRBJ2-5; D is perhaps TRBD2 (6 bases). Germline-derived CDR1 and CDR2 are GTSNPN and SVGIG (reference sequence). The CDR3 is made up of 13 amino acids. Between the trimmed V and J ends, which lost 5 bases and 2 bases, there was a span of 12 bases. The CDR3 DNA reads as TGTGCCTGGGGGGGACTCCTGCAAGAGACCCAGTACTTC. Protein sequence: CAWGGLLQETQYF. The complete variable domain, with remaining parts taken from reference TRBV30 and TRBJ2-5, reads SQTIHQWPATLVQPVGSPLSLECTVEGTSNPNLYWYRQAAGRGLQLLFYSVGIGQISSEVPQNLSASRPQDRQFILSSKKLLLSDSGFYLCAWGGLLQETQYFGPGTRLLVL.

The chain uses TRBV5-1 and TRBJ1-3; TRBD1 matches 8 bases. V lost 1 base and J lost 0; bases outside the gene matches: 3. CDR1 SGHRS and CDR2 YFSETQ come from the germline V gene. The CDR3 length is 16 residues. This chain's CDR3 is CASSLQGAPSGNTIYF. The CDR3 nucleotides read TGCGCCAGCAGCTTGCAGGGGGCCCCCTCTGGAAACACCATATATTTT.

This clone has more than one count but fewer than ten. V is TRBV5-1 and J is TRBJ2-1, with D tentatively TRBD1 (5 bases). CDR1 and CDR2 from the germline V gene are SGHRS and YFSETQ. The CDR3 is 15 amino acids. V was clipped by 0 bases and J by 8 bases, with 15 bases between them. The CDR3, as DNA: TGCGCCAGCAGCTTGGTGGGCGGACACACCGATGAGCAGTTCTTC. Residues: CASSLVGGHTDEQFF.

The V call is TRBV7-8, the J call TRBJ2-7, with 7 bases matching TRBD1. Trimming at V came to 1 base and at J to 2 bases, leaving 8 bases not matched to a gene. The germline V gene has CDR1 SGHVS and CDR2 FQNEAQ. CDR3 size: 16 residues. This CDR3 is CASSLEGRQGAYEQYF. CDR3 nucleotides: TGTGCCAGCAGCTTAGAGGGCCGGCAGGGGGCCTACGAGCAGTACTTC.

This clone has only one observation. The chain has TRBV27 and TRBJ1-1; D is undetermined. The CDR3 spans 13 residues. CDR1 and CDR2 from the germline V gene are MNHEY and SMNVEV (reference sequence). V was cut by 7 bases and J by 2 bases, with 11 bases left in between. This CDR3 reads CASTPGGNTEAFF. The CDR3 DNA follows: TGTGCCAGCACCCCGGGTGGCAACACTGAAGCTTTCTTT.

In its sample, this clone was seen a few times. The chain recombines TRBV7-9 with TRBJ1-4, with 7 bases identical to TRBD1. The CDR3 consists of 14 residues. Germline CDR1 and CDR2: SEHNR and FQNEAQ (reference sequence). After removal of 4 bases from V and 8 bases from J, the junction contained 7 bases not matched to a gene. The CDR3 DNA reads as TGTGCCAGCAGCTCACGGACAGGAAACGAAAAACTGTTTTTT. Protein product: CASSSRTGNEKLFF.

The V call is TRBV7-3, the J call TRBJ2-7, with 11 bases aligning to TRBD2. Germline V gene lookup returns CDR1 SGHTA and CDR2 FQGTGA. V was clipped by 5 bases and J by 5 bases; unmatched bases: 11. The CDR3 has 16 amino acids. The CDR3 DNA follows: TGTGCCAGCAGCCTTTTGGGGGGGACTAGCGGAGACGAGCAGTACTTC. As protein: CASSLLGGTSGDEQYF.

In its sample, this clone was seen once. The CDR3 DNA is TGTGCCAGTAGTATCTCGACCGGGACAGGGCAAGAGACCCAGTACTTC. Translated, it gives CASSISTGTGQETQYF. The chain has TRBV19 and TRBJ2-5; 9 positions match TRBD1. The CDR3 totals 16 residues. Trimming cost V 3 bases and J 2 bases; bases outside gene matches: 7. Germline V gene data show CDR1 as LNHDA and CDR2 as SQIVND (reference sequence).

The chain employs TRBV7-9 and TRBJ1-5; TRBD1 matches at 8 bases. CDR1 and CDR2 from the germline V gene are SEHNR and FQNEAQ (reference sequence). The CDR3 length is 16 residues. Trimming cost V 4 bases and J 2 bases; bases outside gene matches: 7. CDR3 region: CASSSGTGKGNQPQHF. The CDR3 region has the DNA TGTGCCAGCAGCTCCGGGACAGGTAAGGGCAATCAGCCCCAGCATTTT.

This chain links TRBV7-2 with TRBJ2-5; D ambiguous. The V and J ends lost 5 bases and 1 base respectively, with 8 bases between them. There are 13 residues in the CDR3. The germline gives CDR1 SGHTA, CDR2 FQGNSA. CDR3 sequence: CASSKPSQETQYF. CDR3 coding DNA: TGTGCCAGCAGCAAGCCTAGCCAAGAGACCCAGTACTTC.

The genes are TRBV3-1 (or the pseudogene TRBV3-2) and TRBJ2-1; 9 bases agree with TRBD2. CDR1 is LGHDT, CDR2 YNNKEL, per germline (reference sequence). The V segment lost 0 bases and the J segment 0 bases; nucleotides outside the gene matches: 18. This CDR3 contains 22 residues. The CDR3 spells CASSQDSMWEREDPVSYNEQFF. In nucleotides, the CDR3 is TGTGCCAGCAGCCAAGATTCTATGTGGGAGCGGGAGGACCCGGTCTCCTACAATGAGCAGTTCTTC.

This rearrangement joins TRBV11-1 to TRBJ2-4, with 10 bases matching TRBD1. The length of the CDR3 is 16 residues. Germline CDR1 SGHAT, CDR2 FQDESV (reference sequence). V shed 4 bases and J 0 bases; nucleotides not matched to a gene: 3. CDR3 DNA sequence: TGTGCCAGCAGCTCGCGACAGGGGGCAGCCAAAAACATTCAGTACTTC. The encoded protein is CASSSRQGAAKNIQYF.

CDR3 sequence (DNA): TGTGCCAGCAGCCCGGGACAGGGGTACACTGAAGCTTTCTTT. Protein product: CASSPGQGYTEAFF. The rearrangement links TRBV7-8 to TRBJ1-1; 10 bases fit TRBD1. CDR3 length equals 14 residues. Losses at the gene ends were 5 bases for V and 3 bases for J; bases not matched to a gene: 3. Germline values: CDR1 SGHVS, CDR2 FQNEAQ.

The V call is TRBV18, the J call TRBJ1-4; D not certain. This CDR3 has 16 amino acids. Deletions cut 3 bases from V and 5 bases from J, with 16 bases between. CDR1 and CDR2 from the germline V gene are KGHSH and LQKENI. The CDR3 DNA reads as TGTGCCAGCTCACCCGAATTCGGGTCCCAAAATGAAAAACTGTTTTTT. Residues: CASSPEFGSQNEKLFF.